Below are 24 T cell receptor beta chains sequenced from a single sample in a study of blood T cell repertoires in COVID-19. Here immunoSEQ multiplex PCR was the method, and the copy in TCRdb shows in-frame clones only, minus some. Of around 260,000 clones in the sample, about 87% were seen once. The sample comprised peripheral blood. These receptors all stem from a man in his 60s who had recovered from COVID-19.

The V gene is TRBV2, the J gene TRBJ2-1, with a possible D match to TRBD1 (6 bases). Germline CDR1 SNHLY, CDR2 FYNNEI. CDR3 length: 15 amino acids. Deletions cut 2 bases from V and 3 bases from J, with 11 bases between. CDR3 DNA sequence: TGTGCCAGCAGTGAATCCAGGGGTAACTACAATGAGCAGTTCTTC. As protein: CASSESRGNYNEQFF.

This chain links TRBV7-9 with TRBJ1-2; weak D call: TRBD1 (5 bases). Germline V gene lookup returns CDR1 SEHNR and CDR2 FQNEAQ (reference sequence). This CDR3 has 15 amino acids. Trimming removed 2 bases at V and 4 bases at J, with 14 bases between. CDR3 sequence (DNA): TGTGCCAGCAGCTTAAACACGGGGGGTCCCTATGGCTACACCTTC. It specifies CASSLNTGGPYGYTF.

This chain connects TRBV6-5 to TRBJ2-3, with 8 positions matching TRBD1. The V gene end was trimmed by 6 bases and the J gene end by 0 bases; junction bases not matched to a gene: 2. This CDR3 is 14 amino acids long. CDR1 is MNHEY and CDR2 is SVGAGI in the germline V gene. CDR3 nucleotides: TGTGCCAGCAGCAGGACAGGGAGCACAGATACGCAGTATTTT. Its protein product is CASSRTGSTDTQYF.

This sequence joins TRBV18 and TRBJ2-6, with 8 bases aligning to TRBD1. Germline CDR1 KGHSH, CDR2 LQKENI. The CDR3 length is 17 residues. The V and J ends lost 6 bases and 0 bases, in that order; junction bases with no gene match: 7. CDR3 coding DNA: TGTGCCAGCTCCCAGGACAGGGCTAGCTCTGGGGCCAACGTCCTGACTTTC. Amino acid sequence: CASSQDRASSGANVLTF. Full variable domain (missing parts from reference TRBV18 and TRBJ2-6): NAGVMQNPRHLVRRRGQEARLRCSPMKGHSHVYWYRQLPEEGLKFMVYLQKENIIDESGMPKERFSAEFPKEGPSILRIQQVVRGDSAAYFCASSQDRASSGANVLTFGAGSRLTVL.

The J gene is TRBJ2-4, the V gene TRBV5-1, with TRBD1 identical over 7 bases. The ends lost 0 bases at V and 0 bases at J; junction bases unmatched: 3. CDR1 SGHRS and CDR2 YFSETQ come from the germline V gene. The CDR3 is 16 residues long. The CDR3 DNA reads TGCGCCAGCAGCTTGGGGGACAGCTTAGCCAAAAACATTCAGTACTTC. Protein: CASSLGDSLAKNIQYF.

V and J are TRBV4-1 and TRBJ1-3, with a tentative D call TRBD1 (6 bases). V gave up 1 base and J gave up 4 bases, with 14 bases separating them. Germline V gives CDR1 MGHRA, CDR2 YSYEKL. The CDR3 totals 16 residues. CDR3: CASSQVRTGLGNTIYF. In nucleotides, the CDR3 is TGCGCCAGCAGCCAAGTGCGAACAGGGCTCGGAAACACCATATATTTT.

The CDR3 sequence: CASGREANYGYTF. CDR3 nucleotide sequence: TGTGCCAGCGGTCGGGAAGCTAACTATGGCTACACCTTC. The chain carries TRBV27 and TRBJ1-2, with unresolved D. Trimming took off 8 bases at V and 0 bases at J, with 10 bases between the two ends. Germline CDR1 is MNHEY and CDR2 is SMNVEV (reference sequence). The CDR3 is made up of 13 amino acids.

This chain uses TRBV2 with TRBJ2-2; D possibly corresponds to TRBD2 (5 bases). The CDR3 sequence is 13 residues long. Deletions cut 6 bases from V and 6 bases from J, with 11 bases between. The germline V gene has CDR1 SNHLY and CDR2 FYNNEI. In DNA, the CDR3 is TGTGCCAGCAGCAGAGACTATTCCGGGGAGCTGTTTTTT. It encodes CASSRDYSGELFF.

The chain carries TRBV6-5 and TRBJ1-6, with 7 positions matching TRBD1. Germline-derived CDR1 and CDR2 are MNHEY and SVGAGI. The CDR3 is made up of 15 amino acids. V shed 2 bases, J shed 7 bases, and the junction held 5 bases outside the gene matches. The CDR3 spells CASSYEAGGNSPLHF. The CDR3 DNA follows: TGTGCCAGCAGTTACGAGGCAGGGGGGAATTCACCCCTCCACTTT.

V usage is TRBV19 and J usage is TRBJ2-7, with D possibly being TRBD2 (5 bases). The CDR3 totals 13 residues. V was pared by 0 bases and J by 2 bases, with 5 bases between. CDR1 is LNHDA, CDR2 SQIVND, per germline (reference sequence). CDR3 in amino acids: CASSIELAYEQYF. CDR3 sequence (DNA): TGTGCCAGTAGTATAGAACTAGCCTACGAGCAGTACTTC.

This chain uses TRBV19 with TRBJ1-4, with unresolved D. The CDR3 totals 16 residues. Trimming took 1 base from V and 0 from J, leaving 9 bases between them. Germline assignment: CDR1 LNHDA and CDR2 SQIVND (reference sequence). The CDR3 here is CASSIVGAATNEKLFF. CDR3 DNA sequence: TGTGCCAGTAGTATAGTTGGAGCAGCAACTAATGAAAAACTGTTTTTT.

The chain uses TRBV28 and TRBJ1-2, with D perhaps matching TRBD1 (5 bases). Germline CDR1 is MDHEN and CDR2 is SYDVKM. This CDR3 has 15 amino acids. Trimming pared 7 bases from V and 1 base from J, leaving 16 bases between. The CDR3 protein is CASTNSGTGNYGYTF. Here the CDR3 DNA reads TGTGCCAGCACGAACTCAGGCACAGGTAACTATGGCTACACCTTC.

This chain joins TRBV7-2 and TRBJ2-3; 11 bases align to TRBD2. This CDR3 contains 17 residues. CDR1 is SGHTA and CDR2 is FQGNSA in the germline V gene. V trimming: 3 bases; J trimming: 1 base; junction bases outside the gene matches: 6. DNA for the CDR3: TGTGCCAGCAGCTTTCATAGCGGGGGGGCAGGCACAGATACGCAGTATTTT. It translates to CASSFHSGGAGTDTQYF.

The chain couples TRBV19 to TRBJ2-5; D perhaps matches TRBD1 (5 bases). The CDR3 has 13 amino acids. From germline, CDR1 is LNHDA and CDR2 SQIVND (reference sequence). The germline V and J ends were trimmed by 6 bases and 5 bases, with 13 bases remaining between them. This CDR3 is CASSPRDRETQYF. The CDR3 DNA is TGTGCCAGTAGCCCCAGGGATAGGGAGACCCAGTACTTC.

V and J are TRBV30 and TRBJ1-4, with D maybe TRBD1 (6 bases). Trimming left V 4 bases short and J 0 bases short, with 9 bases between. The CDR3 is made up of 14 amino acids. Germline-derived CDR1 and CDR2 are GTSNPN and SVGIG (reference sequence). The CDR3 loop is CAWNRATTNEKLFF. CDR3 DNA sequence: TGTGCCTGGAACAGGGCGACAACTAATGAAAAACTGTTTTTT.

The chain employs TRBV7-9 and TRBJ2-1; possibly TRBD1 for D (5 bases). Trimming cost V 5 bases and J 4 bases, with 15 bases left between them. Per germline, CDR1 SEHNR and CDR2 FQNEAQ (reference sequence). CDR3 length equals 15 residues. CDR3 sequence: CASSPRGQGYNEQFF. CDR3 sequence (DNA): TGTGCCAGCAGCCCTAGGGGTCAGGGATACAATGAGCAGTTCTTC. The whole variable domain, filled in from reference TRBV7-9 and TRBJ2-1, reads DTGVSQNPRHKITKRGQNVTFRCDPISEHNRLYWYRQTLGQGPEFLTYFQNEAQLEKSRLLSDRFSAERPKGSFSTLEIQRTEQGDSAMYLCASSPRGQGYNEQFFGPGTRLTVL.

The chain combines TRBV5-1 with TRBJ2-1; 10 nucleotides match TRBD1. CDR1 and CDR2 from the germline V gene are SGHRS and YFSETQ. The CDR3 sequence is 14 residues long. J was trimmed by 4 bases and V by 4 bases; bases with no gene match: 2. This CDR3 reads CASSEGQGYNEQFF. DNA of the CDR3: TGCGCCAGCAGCGAGGGACAGGGGTACAATGAGCAGTTCTTC.

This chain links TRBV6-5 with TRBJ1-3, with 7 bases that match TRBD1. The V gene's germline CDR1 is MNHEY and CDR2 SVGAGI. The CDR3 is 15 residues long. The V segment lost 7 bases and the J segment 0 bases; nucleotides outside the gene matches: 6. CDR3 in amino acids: CASTGQASSGNTIYF. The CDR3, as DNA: TGTGCCAGCACCGGACAGGCAAGCTCTGGAAACACCATATATTTT.

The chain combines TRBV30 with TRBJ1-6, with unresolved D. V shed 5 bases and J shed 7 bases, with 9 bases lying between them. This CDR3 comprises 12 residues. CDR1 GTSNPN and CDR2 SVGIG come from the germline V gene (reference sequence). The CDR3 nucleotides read TGTGCCTGGCAAGCCCTAAATTCACCCCTCCACTTT. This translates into CAWQALNSPLHF.

The CDR3 reads CASSLRTGVDTQYF. The CDR3 nucleotides read TGTGCCAGCAGTCTTAGGACAGGGGTAGATACGCAGTATTTT. This chain uses TRBV6-5 with TRBJ2-3; 9 nucleotides agree with TRBD1. The V and J ends lost 5 bases and 5 bases, in that order; junction bases with no gene match: 5. Germline assignment: CDR1 MNHEY and CDR2 SVGAGI. This CDR3 has 14 amino acids.

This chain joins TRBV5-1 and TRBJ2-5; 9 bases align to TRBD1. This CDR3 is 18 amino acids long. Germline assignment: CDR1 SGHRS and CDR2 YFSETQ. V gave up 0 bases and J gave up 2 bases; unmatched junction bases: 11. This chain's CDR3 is CASSLEGQGLGDQETQYF. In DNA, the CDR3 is TGCGCCAGCAGCTTGGAGGGACAGGGTTTGGGGGATCAAGAGACCCAGTACTTC. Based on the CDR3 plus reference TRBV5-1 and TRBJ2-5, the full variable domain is KAGVTQTPRYLIKTRGQQVTLSCSPISGHRSVSWYQQTPGQGLQFLFEYFSETQRNKGNFPGRFSGRQFSNSRSEMNVSTLELGDSALYLCASSLEGQGLGDQETQYFGPGTRLLVL.

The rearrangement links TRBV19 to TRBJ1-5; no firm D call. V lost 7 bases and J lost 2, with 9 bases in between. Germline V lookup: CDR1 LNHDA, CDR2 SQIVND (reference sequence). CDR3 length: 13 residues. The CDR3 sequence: CASNPQRNQPQHF. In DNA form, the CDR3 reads TGTGCCAGTAACCCACAACGCAATCAGCCCCAGCATTTT.

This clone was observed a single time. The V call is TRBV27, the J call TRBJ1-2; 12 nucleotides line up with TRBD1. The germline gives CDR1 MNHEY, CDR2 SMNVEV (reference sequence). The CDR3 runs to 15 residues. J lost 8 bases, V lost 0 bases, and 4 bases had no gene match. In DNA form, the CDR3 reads TGTGCCAGCAGTTTATCAGGGACAGGGGGCGGAGGCTACACCTTC. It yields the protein CASSLSGTGGGGYTF.

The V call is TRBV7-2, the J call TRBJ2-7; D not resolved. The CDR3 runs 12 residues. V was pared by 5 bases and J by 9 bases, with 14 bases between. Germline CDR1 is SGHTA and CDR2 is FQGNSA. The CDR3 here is CASSPPQRGQYF. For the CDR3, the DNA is TGTGCCAGCAGCCCCCCTCAGCGAGGGCAGTACTTC.